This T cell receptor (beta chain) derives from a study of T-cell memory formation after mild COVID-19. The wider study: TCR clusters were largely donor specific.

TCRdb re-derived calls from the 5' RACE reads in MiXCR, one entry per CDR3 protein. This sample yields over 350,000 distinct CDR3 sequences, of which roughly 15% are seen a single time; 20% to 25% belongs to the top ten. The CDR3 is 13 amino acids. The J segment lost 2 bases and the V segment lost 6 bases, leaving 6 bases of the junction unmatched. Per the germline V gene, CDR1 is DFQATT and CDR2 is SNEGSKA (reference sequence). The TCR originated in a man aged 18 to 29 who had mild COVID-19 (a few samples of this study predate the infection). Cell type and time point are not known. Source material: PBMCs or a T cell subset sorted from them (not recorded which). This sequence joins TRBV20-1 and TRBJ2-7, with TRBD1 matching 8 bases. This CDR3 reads CSAPDRVTYEQYV. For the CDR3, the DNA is TGCAGTGCCCCGGACAGGGTCACCTACGAGCAGTACGTC.